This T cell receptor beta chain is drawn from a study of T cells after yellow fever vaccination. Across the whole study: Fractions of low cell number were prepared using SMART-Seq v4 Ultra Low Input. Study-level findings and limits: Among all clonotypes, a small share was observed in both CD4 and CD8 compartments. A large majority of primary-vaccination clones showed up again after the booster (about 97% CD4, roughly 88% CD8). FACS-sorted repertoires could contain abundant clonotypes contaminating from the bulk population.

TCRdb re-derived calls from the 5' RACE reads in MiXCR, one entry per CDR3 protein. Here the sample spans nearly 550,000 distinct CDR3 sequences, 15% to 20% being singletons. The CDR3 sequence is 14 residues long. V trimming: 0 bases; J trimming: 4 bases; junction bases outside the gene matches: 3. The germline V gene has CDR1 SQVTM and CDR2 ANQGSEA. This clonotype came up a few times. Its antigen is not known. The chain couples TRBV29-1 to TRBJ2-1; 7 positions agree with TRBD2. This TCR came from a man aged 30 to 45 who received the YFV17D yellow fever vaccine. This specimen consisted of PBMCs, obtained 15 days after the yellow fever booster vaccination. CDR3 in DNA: TGCAGCGTTGAAGACCGAGCGGGGTACAATGAGCAGTTCTTC. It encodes CSVEDRAGYNEQFF.